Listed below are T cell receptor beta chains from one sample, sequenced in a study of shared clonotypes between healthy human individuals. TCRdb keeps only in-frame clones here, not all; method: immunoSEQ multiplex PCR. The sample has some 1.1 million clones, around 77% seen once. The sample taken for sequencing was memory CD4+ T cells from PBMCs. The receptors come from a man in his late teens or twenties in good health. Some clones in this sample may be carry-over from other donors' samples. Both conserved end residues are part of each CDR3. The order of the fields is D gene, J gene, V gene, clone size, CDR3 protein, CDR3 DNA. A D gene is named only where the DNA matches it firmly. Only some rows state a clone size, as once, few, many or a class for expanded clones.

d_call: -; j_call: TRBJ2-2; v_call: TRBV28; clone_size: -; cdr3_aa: CASSFFTQAEGGELFF; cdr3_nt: TGTGCCAGCAGTTTCTTCACCCAGGCCGAAGGAGGGGAGCTGTTTTTT
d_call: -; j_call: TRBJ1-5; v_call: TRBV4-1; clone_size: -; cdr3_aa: CASSQVEQGNQPQHF; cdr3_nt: TGCGCCAGCAGCCAAGTGGAACAGGGAAATCAGCCCCAGCATTTT
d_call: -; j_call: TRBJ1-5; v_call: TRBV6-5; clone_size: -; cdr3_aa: CASSYSIYSNQPQHF; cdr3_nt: TGTGCCAGCAGTTACTCCATCTATAGCAATCAGCCCCAGCATTTT
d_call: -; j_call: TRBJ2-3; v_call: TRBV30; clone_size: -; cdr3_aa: CAWSGSTDTQYF; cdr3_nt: TGTGCCTGGAGTGGCAGCACAGATACGCAGTATTTT
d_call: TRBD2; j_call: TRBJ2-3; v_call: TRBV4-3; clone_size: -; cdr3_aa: CASSQVGGDTQYF; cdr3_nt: TGCGCCAGCAGCCAAGTGGGGGGGGATACGCAGTATTTT
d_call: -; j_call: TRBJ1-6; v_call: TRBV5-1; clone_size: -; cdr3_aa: CASSVRDTYNSPLHF; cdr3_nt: TGCGCCAGCAGCGTGCGGGACACCTATAATTCACCCCTCCACTTT
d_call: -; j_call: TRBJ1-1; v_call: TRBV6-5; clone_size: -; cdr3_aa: CASNPDPNTEAFF; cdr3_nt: TGTGCCAGCAATCCGGACCCGAACACTGAAGCTTTCTTT
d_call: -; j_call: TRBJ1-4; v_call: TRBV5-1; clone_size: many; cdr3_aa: CASSLGGSEKLFF; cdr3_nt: TGCGCCAGCAGCTTGGGAGGGAGTGAAAAACTGTTTTTT
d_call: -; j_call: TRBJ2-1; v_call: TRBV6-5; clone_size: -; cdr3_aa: CASSYGLVSYNEQFF; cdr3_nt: TGTGCCAGCAGTTACGGCCTAGTCTCCTACAATGAGCAGTTCTTC
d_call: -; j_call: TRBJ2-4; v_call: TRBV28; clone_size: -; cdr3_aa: CASSFIGATKNIQYF; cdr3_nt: TGTGCCAGCAGTTTCATAGGGGCCACCAAAAACATTCAGTACTTC
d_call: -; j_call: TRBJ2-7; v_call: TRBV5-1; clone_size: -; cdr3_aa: CASSFPPPEQYF; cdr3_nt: TGCGCCAGCAGTTTCCCCCCTCCCGAGCAGTACTTC
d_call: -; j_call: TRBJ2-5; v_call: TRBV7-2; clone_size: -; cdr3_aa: CASSLVRLSETQYF; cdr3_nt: TGTGCCAGCAGCTTAGTCAGACTTTCAGAGACCCAGTACTTC
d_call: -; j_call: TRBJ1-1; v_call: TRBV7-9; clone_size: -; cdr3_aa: CASSLGGSREEAFF; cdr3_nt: TGTGCCAGCAGCTTAGGAGGATCCAGGGAAGAAGCTTTCTTT
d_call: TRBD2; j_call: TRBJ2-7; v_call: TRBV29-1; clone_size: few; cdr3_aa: CSATWGGAYEQYF; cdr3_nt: TGCAGCGCCACGTGGGGGGGAGCCTACGAGCAGTACTTC
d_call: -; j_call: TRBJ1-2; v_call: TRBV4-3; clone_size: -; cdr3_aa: CASSQEGTGMGGYTF; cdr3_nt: TGCGCCAGCAGCCAAGAAGGAACAGGGATGGGTGGCTACACCTTC
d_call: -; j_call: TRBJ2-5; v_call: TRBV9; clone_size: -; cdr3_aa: CASSAKGGETQYF; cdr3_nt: TGTGCCAGCAGCGCCAAGGGGGGAGAGACCCAGTACTTC
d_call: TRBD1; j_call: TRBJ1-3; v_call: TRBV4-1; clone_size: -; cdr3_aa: CASSQVWRTGRTGNTIYF; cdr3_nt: TGCGCCAGCAGCCAAGTCTGGCGGACAGGGAGGACTGGAAACACCATATATTTT
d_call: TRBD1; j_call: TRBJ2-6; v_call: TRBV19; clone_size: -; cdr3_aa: CASAARDRGRAGANVLTF; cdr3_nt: TGTGCCAGTGCGGCGAGGGACAGGGGAAGAGCTGGGGCCAACGTCCTGACTTTC
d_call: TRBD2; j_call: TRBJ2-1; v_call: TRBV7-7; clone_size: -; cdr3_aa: CASSTGLAGRNEQFF; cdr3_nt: TGTGCCAGCAGCACGGGACTAGCCGGACGGAATGAGCAGTTCTTC
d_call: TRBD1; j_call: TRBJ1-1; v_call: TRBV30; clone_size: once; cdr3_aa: CAWKTGDGTEAFF; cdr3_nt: TGTGCCTGGAAGACAGGGGACGGCACTGAAGCTTTCTTT
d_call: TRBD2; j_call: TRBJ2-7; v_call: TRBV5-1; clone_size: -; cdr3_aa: CASRVSGGREQYF; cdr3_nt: TGCGCCAGCAGGGTTTCGGGAGGACGCGAGCAGTACTTC
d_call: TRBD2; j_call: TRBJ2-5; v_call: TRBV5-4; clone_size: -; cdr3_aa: CASSLLDLAVETQYF; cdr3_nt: TGTGCCAGCAGCTTGTTAGATCTAGCGGTGGAGACCCAGTACTTC
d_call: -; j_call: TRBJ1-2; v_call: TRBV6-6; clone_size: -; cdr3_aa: CASSYRGERYGYTF; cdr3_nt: TGTGCCAGCAGTTACCGCGGGGAGCGATATGGCTACACCTTC
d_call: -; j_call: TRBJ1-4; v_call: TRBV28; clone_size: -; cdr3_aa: CASSSRVDEKLFF; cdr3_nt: TGTGCCAGCAGTTCCAGGGTCGATGAAAAACTGTTTTTT
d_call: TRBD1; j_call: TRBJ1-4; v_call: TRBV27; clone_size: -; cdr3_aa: CASSPGTGSGEKLFF; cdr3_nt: TGTGCCAGCAGTCCCGGGACAGGGTCGGGTGAAAAACTGTTTTTT
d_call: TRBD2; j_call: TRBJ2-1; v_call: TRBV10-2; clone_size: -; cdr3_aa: CASSERAGVVNEQFF; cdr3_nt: TGCGCCAGCAGTGAGAGGGCGGGAGTTGTAAATGAGCAGTTCTTC